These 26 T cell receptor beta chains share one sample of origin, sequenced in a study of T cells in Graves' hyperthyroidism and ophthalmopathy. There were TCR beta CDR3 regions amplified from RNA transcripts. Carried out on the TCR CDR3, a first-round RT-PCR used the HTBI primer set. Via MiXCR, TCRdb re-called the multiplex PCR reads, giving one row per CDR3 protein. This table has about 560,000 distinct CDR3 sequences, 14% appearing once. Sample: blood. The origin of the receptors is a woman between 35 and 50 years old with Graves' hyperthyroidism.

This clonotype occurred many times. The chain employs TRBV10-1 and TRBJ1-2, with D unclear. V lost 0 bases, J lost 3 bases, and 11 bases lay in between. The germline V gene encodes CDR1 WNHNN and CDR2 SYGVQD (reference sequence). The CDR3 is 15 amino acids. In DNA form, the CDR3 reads TGCGCCAGCAGTGAGTCACCCGCGCAGGACTATGGCTACACCTTC. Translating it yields CASSESPAQDYGYTF.

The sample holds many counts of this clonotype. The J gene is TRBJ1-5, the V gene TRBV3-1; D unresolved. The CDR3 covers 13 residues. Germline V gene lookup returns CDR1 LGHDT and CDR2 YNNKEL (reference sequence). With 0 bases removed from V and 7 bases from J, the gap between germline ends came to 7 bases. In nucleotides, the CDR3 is TGTGCCAGCAGCCAAGATGGGCAACAGCCCCAGCATTTT. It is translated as CASSQDGQQPQHF.

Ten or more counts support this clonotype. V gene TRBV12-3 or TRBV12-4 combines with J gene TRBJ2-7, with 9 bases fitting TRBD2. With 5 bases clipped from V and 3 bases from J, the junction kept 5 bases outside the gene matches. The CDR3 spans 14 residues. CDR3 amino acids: CASSPEREDYEQYF. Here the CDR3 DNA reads TGTGCCAGCAGTCCTGAGCGGGAGGACTACGAGCAGTACTTC.

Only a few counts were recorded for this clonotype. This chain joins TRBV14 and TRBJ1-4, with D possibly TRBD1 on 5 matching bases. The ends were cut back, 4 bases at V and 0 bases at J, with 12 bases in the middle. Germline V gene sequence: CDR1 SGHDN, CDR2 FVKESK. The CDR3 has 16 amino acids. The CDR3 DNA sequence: TGTGCCAGCAGCCCCTCCGGAGGGGCAACTAATGAAAAACTGTTTTTT. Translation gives CASSPSGGATNEKLFF.

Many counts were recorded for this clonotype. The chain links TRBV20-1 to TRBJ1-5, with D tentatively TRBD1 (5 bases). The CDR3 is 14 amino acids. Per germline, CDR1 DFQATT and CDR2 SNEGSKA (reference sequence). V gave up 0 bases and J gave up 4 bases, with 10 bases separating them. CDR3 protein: CSAREDSANQPQHF. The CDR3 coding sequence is TGCAGTGCTAGAGAAGACAGTGCTAATCAGCCCCAGCATTTT.

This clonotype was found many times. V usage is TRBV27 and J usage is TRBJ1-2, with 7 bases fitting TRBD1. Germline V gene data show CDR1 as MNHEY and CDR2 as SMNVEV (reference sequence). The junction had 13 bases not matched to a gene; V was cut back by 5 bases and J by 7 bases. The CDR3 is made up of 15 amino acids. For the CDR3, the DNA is TGTGCCAGCAGTCCAGAGACAGGGACCTATTCTGGCTACACCTTC. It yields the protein CASSPETGTYSGYTF.

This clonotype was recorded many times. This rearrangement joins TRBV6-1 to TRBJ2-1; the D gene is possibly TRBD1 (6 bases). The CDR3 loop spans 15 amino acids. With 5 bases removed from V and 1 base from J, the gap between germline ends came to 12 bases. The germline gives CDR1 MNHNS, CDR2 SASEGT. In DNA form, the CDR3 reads TGTGCCAGCAGTACCACAGGGATGTCCTACAATGAGCAGTTCTTC. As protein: CASSTTGMSYNEQFF.

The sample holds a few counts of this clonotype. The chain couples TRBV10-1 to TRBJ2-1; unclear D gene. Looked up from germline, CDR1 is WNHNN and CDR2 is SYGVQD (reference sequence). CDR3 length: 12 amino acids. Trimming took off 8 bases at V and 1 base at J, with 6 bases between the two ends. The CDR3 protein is CASLASYNEQFF. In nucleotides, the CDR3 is TGCGCCAGCTTGGCGTCCTACAATGAGCAGTTCTTC.

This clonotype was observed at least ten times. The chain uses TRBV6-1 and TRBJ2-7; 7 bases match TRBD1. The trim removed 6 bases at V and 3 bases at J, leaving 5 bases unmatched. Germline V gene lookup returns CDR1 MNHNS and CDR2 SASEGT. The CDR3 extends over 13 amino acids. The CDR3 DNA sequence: TGTGCCAGCAGCTCGGGACAGCACTACGAGCAGTACTTC. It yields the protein CASSSGQHYEQYF.

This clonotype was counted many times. DNA of the CDR3: TGCAGTGCTTCTCCCTCTGCCTACGAGCAGTACTTC. This gives the protein CSASPSAYEQYF. The J gene is TRBJ2-7, the V gene TRBV20-1; D not resolved. The CDR3 extends over 12 amino acids. The germline V gene encodes CDR1 DFQATT and CDR2 SNEGSKA (reference sequence). Trimming removed 5 bases from V and 2 bases from J, with 10 bases in between.

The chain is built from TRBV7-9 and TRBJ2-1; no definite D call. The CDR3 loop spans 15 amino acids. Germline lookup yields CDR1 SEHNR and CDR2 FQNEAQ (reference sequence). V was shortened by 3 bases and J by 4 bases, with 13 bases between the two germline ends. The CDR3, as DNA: TGTGCCAGCAGCTTTGGTGAGGCTGTATACAATGAGCAGTTCTTC. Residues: CASSFGEAVYNEQFF.

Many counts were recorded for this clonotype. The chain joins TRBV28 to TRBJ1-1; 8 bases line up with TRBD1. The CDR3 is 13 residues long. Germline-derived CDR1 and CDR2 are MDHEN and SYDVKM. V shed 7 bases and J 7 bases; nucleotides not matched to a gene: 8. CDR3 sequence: CASKLRTGNEAFF. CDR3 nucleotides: TGTGCCAGCAAATTACGGACAGGGAATGAAGCTTTCTTT.

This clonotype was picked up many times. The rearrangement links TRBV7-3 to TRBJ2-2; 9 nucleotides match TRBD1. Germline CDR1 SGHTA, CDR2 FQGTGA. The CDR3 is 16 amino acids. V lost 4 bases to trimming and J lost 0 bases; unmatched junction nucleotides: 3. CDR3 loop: CASSSGQGANTGELFF. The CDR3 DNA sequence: TGTGCCAGCAGCTCGGGACAGGGAGCGAACACCGGGGAGCTGTTTTTT.

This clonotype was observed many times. CDR3 protein: CSAPGSYNEQFF. The CDR3, as DNA: TGCAGTGCCCCGGGGTCCTACAATGAGCAGTTCTTC. This chain connects TRBV20-1 to TRBJ2-1, with D tentatively TRBD2 (5 bases). The germline gives CDR1 DFQATT, CDR2 SNEGSKA (reference sequence). CDR3 length: 12 residues. V lost 6 bases, J lost 1 base, and 7 bases lay in between.

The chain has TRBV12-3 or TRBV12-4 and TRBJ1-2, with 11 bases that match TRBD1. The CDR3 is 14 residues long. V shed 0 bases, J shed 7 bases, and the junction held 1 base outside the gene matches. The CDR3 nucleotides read TGTGCCAGCAGTTTAGCAGGGACAGGGGGTGGCTACACCTTC. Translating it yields CASSLAGTGGGYTF.

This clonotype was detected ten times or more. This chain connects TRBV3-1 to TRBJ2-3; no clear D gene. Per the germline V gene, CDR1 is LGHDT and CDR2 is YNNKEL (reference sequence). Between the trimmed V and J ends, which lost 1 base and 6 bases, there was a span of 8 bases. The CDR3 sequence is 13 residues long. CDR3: CASSQVYEDTQYF. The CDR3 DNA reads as TGTGCCAGCAGCCAAGTTTACGAGGATACGCAGTATTTT.

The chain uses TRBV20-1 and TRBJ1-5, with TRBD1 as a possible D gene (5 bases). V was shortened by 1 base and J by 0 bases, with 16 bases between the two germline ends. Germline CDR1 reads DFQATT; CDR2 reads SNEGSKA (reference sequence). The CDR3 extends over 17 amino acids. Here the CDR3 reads CSARGRAESFSNQPQHF. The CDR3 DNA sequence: TGCAGTGCTAGAGGCAGGGCGGAGAGCTTTAGCAATCAGCCCCAGCATTTT.

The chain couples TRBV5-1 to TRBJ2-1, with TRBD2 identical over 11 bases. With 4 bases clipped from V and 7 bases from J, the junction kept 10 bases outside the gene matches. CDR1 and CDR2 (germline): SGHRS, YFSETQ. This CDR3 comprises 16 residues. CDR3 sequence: CASSAGMVAGGNEQFF. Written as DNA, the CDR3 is TGCGCCAGCAGCGCTGGCATGGTAGCGGGAGGGAATGAGCAGTTCTTC.

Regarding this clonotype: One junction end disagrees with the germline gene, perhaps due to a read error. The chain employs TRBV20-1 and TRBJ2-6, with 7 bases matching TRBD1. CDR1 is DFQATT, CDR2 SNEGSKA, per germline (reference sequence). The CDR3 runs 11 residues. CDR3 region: CSARGSRDSPF. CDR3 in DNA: TGCAGTGCTAGAGGCTCACGGGACAGCCCTTTC.

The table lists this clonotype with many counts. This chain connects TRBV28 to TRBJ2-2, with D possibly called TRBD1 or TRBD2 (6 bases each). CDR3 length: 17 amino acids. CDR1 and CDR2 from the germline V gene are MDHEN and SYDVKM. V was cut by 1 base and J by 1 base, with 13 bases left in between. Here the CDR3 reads CASSLYAGQLNTGELFF. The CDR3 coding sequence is TGTGCCAGCAGTTTATACGCGGGACAACTGAACACCGGGGAGCTGTTTTTT.

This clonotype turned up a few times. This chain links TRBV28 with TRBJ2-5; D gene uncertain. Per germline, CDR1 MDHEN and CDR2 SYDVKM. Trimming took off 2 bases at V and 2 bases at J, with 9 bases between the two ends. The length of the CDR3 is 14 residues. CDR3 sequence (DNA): TGTGCCAGCAGTTTACACCCAGCACAAGAGACCCAGTACTTC. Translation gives CASSLHPAQETQYF. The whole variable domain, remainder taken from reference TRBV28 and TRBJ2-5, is DVKVTQSSRYLVKRTGEKVFLECVQDMDHENMFWYRQDPGLGLRLIYFSYDVKMKEKGDIPEGYSVSREKKERFSLILESASTNQTSMYLCASSLHPAQETQYFGPGTRLLVL.

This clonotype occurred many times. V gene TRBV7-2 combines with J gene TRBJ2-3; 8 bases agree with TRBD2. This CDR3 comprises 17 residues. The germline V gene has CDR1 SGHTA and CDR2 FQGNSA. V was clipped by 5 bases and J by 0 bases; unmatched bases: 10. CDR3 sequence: CASSRGLASFSTDTQYF. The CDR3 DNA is TGTGCCAGCAGCCGAGGACTAGCTAGCTTTAGCACAGATACGCAGTATTTT. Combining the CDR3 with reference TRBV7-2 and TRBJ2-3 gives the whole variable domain GAGVSQSPSNKVTEKGKDVELRCDPISGHTALYWYRQSLGQGLEFLIYFQGNSAPDKSGLPSDRFSAERTGGSVSTLTIQRTQQEDSAVYLCASSRGLASFSTDTQYFGPGTRLTVL.

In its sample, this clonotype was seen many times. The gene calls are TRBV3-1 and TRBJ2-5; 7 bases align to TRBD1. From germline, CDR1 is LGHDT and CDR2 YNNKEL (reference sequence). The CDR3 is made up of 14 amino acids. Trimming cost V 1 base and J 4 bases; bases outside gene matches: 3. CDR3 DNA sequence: TGTGCCAGCAGCCAAGGAGGGGGCAGAGAGACCCAGTACTTC. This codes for CASSQGGGRETQYF.

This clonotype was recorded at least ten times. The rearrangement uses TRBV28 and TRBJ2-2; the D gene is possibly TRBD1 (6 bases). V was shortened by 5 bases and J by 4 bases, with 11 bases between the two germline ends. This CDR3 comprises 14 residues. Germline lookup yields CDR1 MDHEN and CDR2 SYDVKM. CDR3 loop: CASSTTGPTGELFF. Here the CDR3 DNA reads TGTGCCAGCAGTACGACAGGTCCCACCGGGGAGCTGTTTTTT.

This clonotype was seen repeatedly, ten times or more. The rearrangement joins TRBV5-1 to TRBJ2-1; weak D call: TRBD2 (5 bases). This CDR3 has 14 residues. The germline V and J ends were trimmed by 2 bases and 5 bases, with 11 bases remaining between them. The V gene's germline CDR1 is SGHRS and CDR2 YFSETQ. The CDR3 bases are TGCGCCAGCAGCTTCCGGGGTACTGACAATGAGCAGTTCTTC. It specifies CASSFRGTDNEQFF.

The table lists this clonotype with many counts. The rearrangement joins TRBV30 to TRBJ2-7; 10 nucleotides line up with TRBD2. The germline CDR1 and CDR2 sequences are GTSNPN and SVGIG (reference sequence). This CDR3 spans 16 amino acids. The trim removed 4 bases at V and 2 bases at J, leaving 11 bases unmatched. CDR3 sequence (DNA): TGTGCCTGGACTGGGGATAGCGGGAGGTCTACCTACGAGCAGTACTTC. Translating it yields CAWTGDSGRSTYEQYF.